This TCR beta chain was obtained from a study of blood T cell repertoires in COVID-19. Here immunoSEQ multiplex PCR was the method, and the copy in TCRdb shows in-frame clones only, minus some. The sample contains roughly 280,000 clones, about nine tenths of which appear only once. The CDR3 is 15 amino acids. CDR1 and CDR2 from the germline V gene are MDHEN and SYDVKM. V was clipped by 10 bases and J by 1 base, with 20 bases between them. Sequenced input: PBMCs or T cells enriched from blood (not recorded which). The sequence derives from a woman aged 25 to 45 with acute COVID-19. J is TRBJ2-7 and V is TRBV28; D is perhaps TRBD1 (5 bases). This chain's CDR3 is CATSPGQGGSYEQYF. DNA of the CDR3: TGTGCCACCTCACCAGGGCAGGGTGGGTCCTACGAGCAGTACTTC.